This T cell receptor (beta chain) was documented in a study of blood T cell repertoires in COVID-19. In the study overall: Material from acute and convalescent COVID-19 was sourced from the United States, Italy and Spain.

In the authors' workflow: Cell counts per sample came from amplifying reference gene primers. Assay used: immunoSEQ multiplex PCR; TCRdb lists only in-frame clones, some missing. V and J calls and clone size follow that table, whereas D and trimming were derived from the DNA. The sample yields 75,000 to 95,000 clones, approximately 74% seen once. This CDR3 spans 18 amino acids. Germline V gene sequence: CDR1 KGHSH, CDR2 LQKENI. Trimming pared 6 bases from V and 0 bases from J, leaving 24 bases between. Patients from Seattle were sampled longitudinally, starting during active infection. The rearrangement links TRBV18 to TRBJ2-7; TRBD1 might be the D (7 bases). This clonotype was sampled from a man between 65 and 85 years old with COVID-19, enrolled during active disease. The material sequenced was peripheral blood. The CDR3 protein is CASSLYGGRQGSSYEQYF. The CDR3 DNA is TGTGCCAGCTCCCTTTACGGAGGGCGACAGGGCAGCTCCTACGAGCAGTACTTC.